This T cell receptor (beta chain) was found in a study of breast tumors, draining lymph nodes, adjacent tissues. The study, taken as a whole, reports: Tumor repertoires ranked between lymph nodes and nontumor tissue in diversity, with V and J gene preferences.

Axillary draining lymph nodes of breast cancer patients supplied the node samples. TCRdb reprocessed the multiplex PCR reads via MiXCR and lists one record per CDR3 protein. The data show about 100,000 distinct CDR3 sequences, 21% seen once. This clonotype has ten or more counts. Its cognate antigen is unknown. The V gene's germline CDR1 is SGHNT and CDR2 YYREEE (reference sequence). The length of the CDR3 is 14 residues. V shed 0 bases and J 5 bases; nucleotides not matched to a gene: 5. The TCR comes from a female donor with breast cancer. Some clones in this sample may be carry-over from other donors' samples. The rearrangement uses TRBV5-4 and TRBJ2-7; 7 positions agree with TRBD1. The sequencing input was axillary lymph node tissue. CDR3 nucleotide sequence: TGTGCCAGCAGCTTGGGACAGGGATATGACGAGCAGTACTTC. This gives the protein CASSLGQGYDEQYF.